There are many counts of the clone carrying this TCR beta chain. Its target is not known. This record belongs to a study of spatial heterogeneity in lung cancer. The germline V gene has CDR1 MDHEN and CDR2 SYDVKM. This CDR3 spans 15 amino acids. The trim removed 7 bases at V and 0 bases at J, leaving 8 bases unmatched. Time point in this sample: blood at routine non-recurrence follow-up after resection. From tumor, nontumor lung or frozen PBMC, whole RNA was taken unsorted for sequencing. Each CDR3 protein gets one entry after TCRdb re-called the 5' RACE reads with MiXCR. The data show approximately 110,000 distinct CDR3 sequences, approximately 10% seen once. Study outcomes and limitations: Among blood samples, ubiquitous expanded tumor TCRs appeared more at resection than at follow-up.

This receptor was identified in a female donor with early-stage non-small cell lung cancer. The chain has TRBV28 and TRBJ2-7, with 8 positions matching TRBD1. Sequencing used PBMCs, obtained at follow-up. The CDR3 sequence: CASTPAGTGSYEQYF. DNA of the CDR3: TGTGCCAGCACCCCGGCCGGGACAGGCTCCTACGAGCAGTACTTC.